This T cell receptor (beta chain) was observed in a study of beta chain features in type 1 diabetes. Across the study: Patients were similar to healthy donors in age and gender (as well as in cell yields). Regarding the study as a whole: More deletions and fewer insertions at VDJ junctions were found in patients with type 1 diabetes. Significant though moderate, a shortening of TCRB CDR3s appeared in all four CD4+ subsets of Type 1 diabetes patients. The similarity of naive, central memory and Treg TCRB repertoires appeared greater among patients than among healthy donors.

Details on this clone: Its antigen is currently unknown.

The V gene end was trimmed by 5 bases and the J gene end by 6 bases; junction bases not matched to a gene: 11. In germline, CDR1 is SSHAT, CDR2 FNYEAQ (reference sequence). CDR3 length: 16 residues. Sampling consisted of one heparinised blood draw per donor, averaging approximately 120 mL. Reverse transcribing all isolated RNA meant expressed TCRB transcripts were sequenced. This table comes from immunoSEQ multiplex PCR, and its TCRdb copy is limited to in-frame clones, with some not included. The sample contains approximately 44,000 clones, about 66% of which appear only once. Material for sequencing was Tregs from blood. This TCR was recovered from a woman aged 18 to 35 with type 1 diabetes. V usage is TRBV7-7 and J usage is TRBJ2-3, with 10 bases matching TRBD1. The CDR3 nucleotides read TGTGCCAGCAGCCCCAGGACAGGGGGGGGAGCGGATACGCAGTATTTT. Its protein product is CASSPRTGGGADTQYF.